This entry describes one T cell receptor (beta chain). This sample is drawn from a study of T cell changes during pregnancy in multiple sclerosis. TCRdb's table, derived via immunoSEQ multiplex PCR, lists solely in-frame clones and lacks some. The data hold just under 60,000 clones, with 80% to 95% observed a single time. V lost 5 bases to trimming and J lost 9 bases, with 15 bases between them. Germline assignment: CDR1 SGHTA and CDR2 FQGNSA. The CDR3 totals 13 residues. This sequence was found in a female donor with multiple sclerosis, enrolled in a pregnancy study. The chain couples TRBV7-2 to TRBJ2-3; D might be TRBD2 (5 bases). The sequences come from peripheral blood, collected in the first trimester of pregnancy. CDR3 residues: CASSPGLGGTQYF. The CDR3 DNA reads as TGTGCCAGCAGCCCTGGACTTGGTGGGACGCAGTATTTT. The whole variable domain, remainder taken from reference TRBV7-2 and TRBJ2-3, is GAGVSQSPSNKVTEKGKDVELRCDPISGHTALYWYRQSLGQGLEFLIYFQGNSAPDKSGLPSDRFSAERTGGSVSTLTIQRTQQEDSAVYLCASSPGLGGTQYFGPGTRLTVL.